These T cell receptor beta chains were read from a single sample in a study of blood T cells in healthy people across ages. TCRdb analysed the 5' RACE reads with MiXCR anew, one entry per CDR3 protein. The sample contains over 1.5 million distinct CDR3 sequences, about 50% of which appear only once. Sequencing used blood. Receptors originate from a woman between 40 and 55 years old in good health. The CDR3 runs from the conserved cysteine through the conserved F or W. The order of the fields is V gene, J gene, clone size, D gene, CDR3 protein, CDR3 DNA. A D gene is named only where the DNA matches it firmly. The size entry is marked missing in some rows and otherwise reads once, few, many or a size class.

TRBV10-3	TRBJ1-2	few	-	CAISGSTGFGGYTF	TGTGCCATCAGTGGATCCACAGGGTTCGGTGGCTACACCTTC
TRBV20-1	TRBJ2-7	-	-	CSVKDQAYEQYF	TGCAGTGTAAAAGACCAGGCCTACGAGCAGTACTTC
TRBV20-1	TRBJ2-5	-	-	CSATNGRGETQYF	TGCAGTGCGACCAACGGAAGGGGAGAGACCCAGTACTTC
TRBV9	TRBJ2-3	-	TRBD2	CASSESFIGTSGSTDTQYF	TGTGCCAGCAGCGAGAGCTTTATCGGGACTAGCGGAAGCACAGATACGCAGTATTTT
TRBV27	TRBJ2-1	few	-	CASWSIGGQNWETQFF	TGTGCCAGTTGGTCTATCGGGGGGCAGAATTGGGAGACCCAGTTCTTC
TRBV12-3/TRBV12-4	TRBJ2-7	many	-	CASSLRAFYEQYF	TGTGCCAGCAGTTTGAGGGCGTTCTACGAGCAGTACTTC
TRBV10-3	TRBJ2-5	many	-	CAISGIGEETQYF	TGTGCCATCAGTGGGATCGGGGAAGAGACCCAGTACTTC
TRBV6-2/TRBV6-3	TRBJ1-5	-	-	CASKVYNQPQHF	TGTGCCAGCAAGGTATACAATCAGCCCCAGCATTTT
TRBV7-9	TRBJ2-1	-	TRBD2	CASSPSPLAVPYNEQFF	TGTGCCAGCAGCCCCTCTCCTCTAGCGGTCCCTTACAATGAGCAGTTCTTC
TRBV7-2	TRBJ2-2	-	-	CASRLTGTSTGELFF	TGTGCCAGCAGGTTGACAGGAACGAGCACCGGGGAGCTGTTTTTT
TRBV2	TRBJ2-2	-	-	CASSARGGTSNTGELFF	TGTGCCAGCAGCGCCAGGGGGGGGACTTCGAACACCGGGGAGCTGTTTTTT
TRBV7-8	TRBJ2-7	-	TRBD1	CASRQTGQGHEQYF	TGTGCCAGCAGACAGACGGGACAGGGCCACGAGCAGTACTTC
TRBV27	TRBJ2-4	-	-	CASSPTQSRRDIQYF	TGTGCCAGCAGTCCCACGCAGTCTCGACGGGACATTCAGTACTTC
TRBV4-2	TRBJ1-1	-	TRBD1	CASSQGHTSRTGTEAFF	TGTGCCAGCAGCCAAGGTCATACAAGCCGGACAGGGACTGAAGCTTTCTTT
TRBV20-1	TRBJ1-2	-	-	CSARDGSSGGGYTF	TGCAGTGCTAGAGATGGGAGCTCAGGAGGTGGCTACACCTTC
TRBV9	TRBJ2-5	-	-	CASSVGVEPRGETQYF	TGTGCCAGCAGCGTAGGAGTGGAGCCACGGGGAGAGACCCAGTACTTC
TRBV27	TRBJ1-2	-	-	CASSLQTDPISDGYTF	TGTGCCAGCAGTCTTCAGACGGATCCTATTTCGGACGGCTACACCTTC
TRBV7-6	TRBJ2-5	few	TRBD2	CASSERGLQETQYF	TGTGCCAGCAGCGAGCGGGGACTCCAAGAGACCCAGTACTTC
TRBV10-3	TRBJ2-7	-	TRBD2	CAISQRVTSGYEQYF	TGTGCCATCAGTCAAAGGGTGACTAGCGGCTACGAGCAGTACTTC
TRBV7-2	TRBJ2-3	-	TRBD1	CASSFKGASTDTQYF	TGTGCCAGCAGCTTTAAGGGGGCTAGCACAGATACGCAGTATTTT
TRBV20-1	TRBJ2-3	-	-	CSARSGTLAGDTQYF	TGCAGTGCTAGGTCCGGGACTTTAGCAGGAGATACGCAGTATTTT
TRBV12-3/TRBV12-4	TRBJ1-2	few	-	CASSAGRRDLGYTF	TGTGCCAGCAGCGCCGGACGGAGGGACCTTGGCTACACCTTC
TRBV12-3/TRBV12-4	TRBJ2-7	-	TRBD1	CASSFGDREADEQYF	TGTGCCAGCAGTTTCGGAGACAGGGAAGCGGACGAGCAGTACTTC
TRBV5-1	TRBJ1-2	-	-	CASKEGGNYGYTF	TGCGCCAGCAAGGAGGGGGGAAACTATGGCTACACCTTC
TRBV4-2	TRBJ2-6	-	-	CASSQDFKGQAGANVLTF	TGTGCCAGCAGCCAAGATTTCAAAGGACAAGCTGGGGCCAACGTCCTGACTTTC
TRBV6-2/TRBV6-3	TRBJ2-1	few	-	CASSYWKNEQFF	TGTGCCAGCAGTTACTGGAAAAATGAGCAGTTCTTC
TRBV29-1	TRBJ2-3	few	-	CSVDGGVFDTQYF	TGCAGCGTCGACGGAGGGGTCTTCGATACGCAGTATTTT
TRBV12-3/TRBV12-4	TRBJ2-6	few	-	CASSLTTPGANVLTF	TGTGCCAGCAGTTTAACGACACCCGGGGCCAACGTCCTGACTTTC
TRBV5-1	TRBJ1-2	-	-	CASSAGPAAEDYGYTF	TGCGCCAGCAGCGCGGGGCCTGCCGCGGAGGACTATGGCTACACCTTC
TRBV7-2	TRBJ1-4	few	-	CASSFSGAKNEKLFF	TGTGCCAGCAGCTTCTCAGGGGCGAAGAATGAAAAACTGTTTTTT
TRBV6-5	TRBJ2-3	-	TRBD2	CASSPAGVSTDTQYF	TGTGCCAGCAGTCCGGCGGGGGTAAGCACAGATACGCAGTATTTT
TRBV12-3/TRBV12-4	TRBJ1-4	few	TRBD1	CASSTGTGGLSNEKLFF	TGTGCCAGCAGTACCGGGACAGGGGGCCTTTCTAATGAAAAACTGTTTTTT
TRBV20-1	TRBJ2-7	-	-	CSAIGVGIETYFYEQYF	TGCAGTGCCATAGGAGTGGGGATAGAGACTTATTTCTACGAGCAGTACTTC
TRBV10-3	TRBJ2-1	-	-	CAISMGGGGNERFF	TGTGCCATCAGTATGGGAGGGGGCGGGAATGAGCGGTTCTTC
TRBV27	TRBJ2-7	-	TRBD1	CASSFGAGGDEQYF	TGTGCCAGCAGTTTTGGGGCAGGGGGCGACGAGCAGTACTTC
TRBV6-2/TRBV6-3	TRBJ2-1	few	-	CASLRNNEQFF	TGTGCCAGCTTGAGGAACAATGAGCAGTTCTTC
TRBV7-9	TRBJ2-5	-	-	CASSQGGIGETQYF	TGTGCCAGCAGCCAGGGGGGGATCGGAGAGACCCAGTACTTC
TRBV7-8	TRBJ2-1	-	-	CASSDRPSSDNEQFF	TGTGCCAGCAGCGACCGCCCGAGCTCCGACAATGAGCAGTTCTTC
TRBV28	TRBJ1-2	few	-	CASSLPRGVYGYTF	TGTGCCAGCAGTTTACCGAGGGGGGTCTATGGCTACACCTTC